The entry below describes one TCR beta chain. The antigen remains unidentified. The source of the sample is a study of T cell repertoires in cytomegalovirus infection. Turning to the study itself: Public TCR beta signatures marked donors with CMV infection and the matching HLA. General study results and limits: In two of eight donors, the top clonotype was HLA-C-restricted CMV-specific. Totalled public TCR beta family frequency picked out people who carried CMV plus the relevant HLA.

CDR3 length: 13 residues. The V gene end was trimmed by 5 bases and the J gene end by 3 bases; junction bases not matched to a gene: 2. CDR1 is MGHRA and CDR2 is YSYEKL in the germline V gene. TCRdb analysed the reads with MiXCR anew, one entry per CDR3 protein. The sample shows some 450,000 distinct CDR3 sequences, approximately 32% of them seen only once. This clonotype was sampled from a human donor in good health (CMV status not recorded). Some clones in this sample may be carry-over from other donors' samples. The specimen sequenced was PBMCs. J is TRBJ2-7 and V is TRBV4-1, with 9 bases matching TRBD2. The CDR3 loop is CASSETSGYEQYF. In DNA form, the CDR3 reads TGCGCCAGCAGCGAGACTAGCGGCTACGAGCAGTACTTC.